This TCR beta chain was sequenced for a study of monozygotic twins with inflammatory bowel disease. Input per TCR library consisted of approximately 3,500 ng of total RNA. TCRdb re-called the 5' RACE reads; one entry per CDR3 protein, DNA not given. The table gives 90,000 to 110,000 distinct CDR3 sequences; the top ten clones make up 12% of it. The CDR3 is 11 residues long. Germline CDR1 MDHEN, CDR2 SYDVKM. This receptor was obtained from a human donor with ulcerative colitis or Crohn's disease, or a healthy co-twin of an affected twin (not recorded which). This chain connects TRBV28 to TRBJ2-3. The sequenced sample consisted of blood. This CDR3 is CASSFEDTQYF.